Below are 27 T cell receptor beta chains sequenced from a single sample in a study of blood T cell repertoires in COVID-19. The method was immunoSEQ multiplex PCR; TCRdb's version includes in-frame clones alone and lacks a portion of them. The sample holds approximately 280,000 clones, 90% seen once. The specimen was PBMCs or T cells enriched from blood (not recorded which). The source of these receptors is a young woman with acute COVID-19.

The rearrangement links TRBV13 to TRBJ2-5; 7 positions agree with TRBD2. CDR3 length: 13 residues. With 3 bases clipped from V and 5 bases from J, the junction kept 3 bases outside the gene matches. The germline CDR1 and CDR2 sequences are PRHDT and FYEKMQ (reference sequence). The CDR3 coding sequence is TGTGCCAGCAGCTTGACTAGCTGGGAGACCCAGTACTTC. Amino acids: CASSLTSWETQYF. Full variable domain (rest looked up from reference TRBV13 and TRBJ2-5): AAGVIQSPRHLIKEKRETATLKCYPIPRHDTVYWYQQGPGQDPQFLISFYEKMQSDKGSIPDRFSAQQFSDYHSELNMSSLELGDSALYFCASSLTSWETQYFGPGTRLLVL.

The chain has TRBV28 and TRBJ1-6, with TRBD1 identical over 7 bases. Germline-derived CDR1 and CDR2 are MDHEN and SYDVKM. V lost 4 bases and J lost 7; bases outside the gene matches: 13. The CDR3 totals 17 residues. CDR3 coding DNA: TGTGCCAGCAGTTCCCCTCGGGTACAGGGGCGGAATTCACCCCTCCACTTT. It translates to CASSSPRVQGRNSPLHF.

The chain links TRBV4-3 to TRBJ2-1; the match to TRBD2 covers 9 bases. CDR3 length equals 16 residues. CDR1 and CDR2 from the germline V gene are LGHNA and YSLEER. J was trimmed by 4 bases and V by 1 base; bases with no gene match: 5. CDR3 sequence reads: CASSQGVAGVYNEQFF. CDR3 DNA: TGCGCCAGCAGCCAAGGCGTAGCGGGAGTATACAATGAGCAGTTCTTC.

The CDR3: CASSRYGTSAEETQYF. The DNA for the CDR3 is TGTGCCAGCAGCCGATATGGGACTAGCGCCGAAGAGACCCAGTACTTC. V and J are TRBV7-3 and TRBJ2-5; 10 nucleotides agree with TRBD2. V was clipped by 5 bases and J by 3 bases; unmatched bases: 9. This CDR3 contains 16 residues. Germline CDR1 SGHTA, CDR2 FQGTGA. Full variable domain (rest looked up from reference TRBV7-3 and TRBJ2-5): GAGVSQTPSNKVTEKGKYVELRCDPISGHTALYWYRQSLGQGPEFLIYFQGTGAADDSGLPNDRFFAVRPEGSVSTLKIQRTERGDSAVYLCASSRYGTSAEETQYFGPGTRLLVL.

The chain joins TRBV10-2 to TRBJ2-1; 8 nucleotides agree with TRBD2. Germline CDR1 reads WSHSY; CDR2 reads SAAADI. The CDR3 contains 17 residues. V trimming: 5 bases; J trimming: 7 bases; junction bases outside the gene matches: 16. This CDR3 reads CASSSRSQRETGNEQFF. CDR3 DNA sequence: TGCGCCAGCAGTTCCCGCAGTCAGCGGGAGACTGGTAATGAGCAGTTCTTC.

The rearrangement uses TRBV2 and TRBJ2-2, with 8 bases fitting TRBD1. Trimming cost V 6 bases and J 3 bases; bases outside gene matches: 6. CDR1 SNHLY and CDR2 FYNNEI come from the germline V gene. The CDR3 has 15 amino acids. The CDR3 region has the DNA TGTGCCAGCAGAGCAGGGGGCTGGGACACCGGGGAGCTGTTTTTT. It is translated as CASRAGGWDTGELFF.

The chain couples TRBV6-2 or TRBV6-3 to TRBJ2-7; 9 nucleotides line up with TRBD1. V gave up 5 bases and J gave up 4 bases; unmatched junction bases: 12. From germline, CDR1 is MNHEY and CDR2 SVGEGT. The CDR3 has 16 amino acids. CDR3 nucleotide sequence: TGTGCCAGCAGTCCCGGACAGGGGAGGGGACTTTACGAGCAGTACTTC. Protein sequence: CASSPGQGRGLYEQYF.

This rearrangement joins TRBV4-3 to TRBJ2-7, with 11 bases aligning to TRBD1. CDR1 is LGHNA and CDR2 is YSLEER in the germline V gene. The CDR3 spans 17 residues. Losses at the gene ends were 4 bases for V and 5 bases for J; bases not matched to a gene: 13. CDR3 DNA: TGCGCCAGCAGCCTAGGCGCCACCGGGACAGGGGGAAACGAGCAGTACTTC. It yields the protein CASSLGATGTGGNEQYF.

The chain has TRBV27 and TRBJ2-1, with 13 bases aligning to TRBD2. CDR3 size: 15 residues. From germline, CDR1 is MNHEY and CDR2 SMNVEV (reference sequence). With 5 bases clipped from V and 5 bases from J, the junction kept 3 bases outside the gene matches. As DNA, the CDR3 is TGTGCCAGCAGTACTAGCGGGAGGGCCCACAATGAGCAGTTCTTC. Translated, it gives CASSTSGRAHNEQFF.

This chain connects TRBV14 to TRBJ1-6; D perhaps matches TRBD1 (5 bases). There are 16 residues in the CDR3. Germline-derived CDR1 and CDR2 are SGHDN and FVKESK. Trimming left V 1 base short and J 9 bases short, with 16 bases between. The CDR3 DNA reads as TGTGCCAGCAGCCAAGGCGGGACCCCACGGGCTTCACCCCTCCACTTT. Translated, it gives CASSQGGTPRASPLHF.

To note about this clone: Distinct nucleotide sequences in the sample also encode this CDR3. The rearrangement uses TRBV6-2 or TRBV6-3 and TRBJ2-3; D uncertain. Looked up from germline, CDR1 is MNHEY and CDR2 is SVGEGT. Trimming left V 6 bases short and J 4 bases short, with 5 bases between. The CDR3 has 11 amino acids. The CDR3 spells CASSLADTQYF. The CDR3 nucleotides are TGTGCCAGCAGCCTCGCAGATACGCAGTATTTT.

V usage is TRBV5-1 and J usage is TRBJ2-3; 7 bases match TRBD2. V dropped 0 bases and J dropped 1; count of bases not matched to a gene: 5. CDR3 size: 16 residues. The germline V gene has CDR1 SGHRS and CDR2 YFSETQ. CDR3 in amino acids: CASSLAGGSGTDTQYF. In DNA form, the CDR3 reads TGCGCCAGCAGCTTGGCGGGGGGTTCGGGCACAGATACGCAGTATTTT.

The chain has TRBV19 and TRBJ1-1; 10 nucleotides line up with TRBD1. Germline-derived CDR1 and CDR2 are LNHDA and SQIVND (reference sequence). Trimming took 3 bases from V and 7 from J; bases not matched to a gene: 14. The length of the CDR3 is 17 residues. The CDR3 reads CASSIISFRQGADEAFF. The CDR3 nucleotides are TGTGCCAGTAGTATCATCTCCTTTAGACAGGGGGCTGATGAAGCTTTCTTT. Combining the CDR3 with reference TRBV19 and TRBJ1-1 gives the whole variable domain DGGITQSPKYLFRKEGQNVTLSCEQNLNHDAMYWYRQDPGQGLRLIYYSQIVNDFQKGDIAEGYSVSREKKESFPLTVTSAQKNPTAFYLCASSIISFRQGADEAFFGQGTRLTVV.

This chain links TRBV4-3 with TRBJ1-1; D might be TRBD1 (6 bases). The CDR3 length is 15 residues. The V gene lost 4 bases and the J gene lost 0 bases, with 12 bases spanning the gap. From germline, CDR1 is LGHNA and CDR2 YSLEER. CDR3 in DNA: TGCGCCAGCAGCCGAGACAGGTACATGAACACTGAAGCTTTCTTT. This codes for CASSRDRYMNTEAFF.

The genes are TRBV4-2 and TRBJ2-5; TRBD1 matches at 7 bases. The CDR3 totals 14 residues. Germline V lookup: CDR1 LGHNA, CDR2 YNFKEQ. The junction had 2 bases not matched to a gene; V was cut back by 0 bases and J by 4 bases. CDR3 sequence: CASSQERGRETQYF. The CDR3 DNA reads as TGTGCCAGCAGCCAAGAAAGGGGGCGAGAGACCCAGTACTTC.

The V call is TRBV11-2, the J call TRBJ2-7; TRBD1 matches 10 bases. Germline V gene sequence: CDR1 SGHAT, CDR2 FQNNGV. This CDR3 is built from 15 residues. The J segment lost 2 bases and the V segment lost 5 bases, leaving 6 bases of the junction unmatched. The CDR3 sequence: CASSTRQGATYEQYF. The CDR3 DNA reads as TGTGCCAGCAGCACCCGACAGGGGGCGACCTACGAGCAGTACTTC.

This chain uses TRBV18 with TRBJ2-7, with TRBD2 matching 11 bases. Germline assignment: CDR1 KGHSH and CDR2 LQKENI. CDR3 length equals 16 residues. With 5 bases clipped from V and 0 bases from J, the junction kept 6 bases outside the gene matches. The CDR3 DNA reads TGTGCCAGCTCATCAACCGGGACTAGCGGCTCCTACGAGCAGTACTTC. Translating it yields CASSSTGTSGSYEQYF.

The chain carries TRBV15 and TRBJ2-1, with 8 bases identical to TRBD2. The V gene end was trimmed by 5 bases and the J gene end by 13 bases; junction bases not matched to a gene: 10. CDR1 and CDR2 from the germline V gene are LNHNV and YYDKDF (reference sequence). The length of the CDR3 is 13 residues. CDR3 DNA: TGTGCCACCAGCTTCAGACCCGGGACTAGTCAGTTCTTC. Translating it yields CATSFRPGTSQFF.

V gene TRBV11-3 combines with J gene TRBJ2-1; 7 bases agree with TRBD1. V trimming: 4 bases; J trimming: 6 bases; junction bases outside the gene matches: 3. This CDR3 region has 13 residues. Germline values: CDR1 SGHNT, CDR2 YENEEA. DNA for the CDR3: TGTGCCAGCAGCTCCAGACAGGGCAATGAGCAGTTCTTC. Translating gives CASSSRQGNEQFF.

The genes are TRBV28 and TRBJ2-1; 8 bases align to TRBD2. V dropped 8 bases and J dropped 4; count of bases not matched to a gene: 7. CDR3 length: 14 amino acids. Germline CDR1 reads MDHEN; CDR2 reads SYDVKM. The CDR3 coding sequence is TGTGCCAGCTTATTAGCGGGACCGTACAATGAGCAGTTCTTC. It translates to CASLLAGPYNEQFF.

The chain joins TRBV5-4 to TRBJ1-2; 7 positions match TRBD1. Unmatched junction bases numbered 4, after V lost 4 bases and J lost 4 bases. The germline V gene has CDR1 SGHNT and CDR2 YYREEE (reference sequence). The CDR3 covers 13 residues. The CDR3 loop is CASSPDRTYGYTF. The CDR3 coding sequence is TGTGCCAGCAGCCCGGACAGGACCTATGGCTACACCTTC.

This clone was seen a few times. V is TRBV4-3 and J is TRBJ1-2, with D possibly TRBD1 on 6 matching bases. Looked up from germline, CDR1 is LGHNA and CDR2 is YSLEER. The CDR3 has 15 amino acids. The germline V and J ends were trimmed by 4 bases and 0 bases, with 12 bases remaining between them. CDR3 bases: TGCGCCAGCAGCCGCCTCAGGGGAACTAACTATGGCTACACCTTC. This gives the protein CASSRLRGTNYGYTF.

The chain carries TRBV30 and TRBJ2-1; 8 bases are shared with TRBD2. The CDR3 loop spans 13 amino acids. Germline V CDR1 and CDR2: GTSNPN, SVGIG (reference sequence). V dropped 0 bases and J dropped 9; count of bases not matched to a gene: 4. The CDR3 here is CAWSVGGRFEQFF. The CDR3 region has the DNA TGTGCCTGGAGTGTAGGCGGGAGGTTTGAGCAGTTCTTC.

The rearrangement joins TRBV6-1 to TRBJ2-7, with TRBD1 matching over 10 bases. From germline, CDR1 is MNHNS and CDR2 SASEGT. J was trimmed by 3 bases and V by 0 bases; bases with no gene match: 5. There are 16 residues in the CDR3. As DNA, the CDR3 is TGTGCCAGCAGTGAAGCGCGACAGGGGGCTTTCTACGAGCAGTACTTC. It yields the protein CASSEARQGAFYEQYF.

V usage is TRBV12-3 or TRBV12-4 and J usage is TRBJ2-7, with a possible D match to TRBD1 (6 bases). Trimming removed 9 bases from V and 0 bases from J, with 12 bases in between. This CDR3 is 13 amino acids long. The CDR3 DNA reads as TGTGCCAGTAGCCGGGACAACTCCTACGAGCAGTACTTC. Its translation is CASSRDNSYEQYF.

The chain links TRBV5-1 to TRBJ2-2; the match to TRBD1 covers 7 bases. The ends lost 1 base at V and 6 bases at J; junction bases unmatched: 3. Germline lookup yields CDR1 SGHRS and CDR2 YFSETQ. CDR3 length: 14 amino acids. CDR3: CASSLSGGPGELFF. The CDR3 DNA is TGCGCCAGCAGCTTGTCAGGGGGTCCCGGGGAGCTGTTTTTT.

This sequence joins TRBV15 and TRBJ1-2, with 8 bases lining up with TRBD1. This CDR3 region has 15 residues. Germline assignment: CDR1 LNHNV and CDR2 YYDKDF (reference sequence). V gave up 3 bases and J gave up 6 bases; unmatched junction bases: 9. The CDR3 DNA reads TGTGCCACCAGCAGGCGGACAGGGAAGGCTGATGGCTACACCTTC. It is translated as CATSRRTGKADGYTF. The entire variable domain, with the rest obtained from reference TRBV15 and TRBJ1-2, is as follows: DAMVIQNPRYQVTQFGKPVTLSCSQTLNHNVMYWYQQKSSQAPKLLFHYYDKDFNNEADTPDNFQSRRPNTSFCFLDIRSPGLGDTAMYLCATSRRTGKADGYTFGSGTRLTVV.